The 6 T cell receptor beta chains below were found in one sample sequenced in a study of type 1 regulatory T cells. Study conclusions and caveats: Tr1 cells had a more restricted TCR repertoire than non-Tr1 cells.

TCRdb recomputed calls from the reads with MiXCR, one row per CDR3 protein. The profile shows tens of thousands of distinct CDR3 sequences, 20% of them singletons. Their recognized antigens are unknown. Sequenced sample: cultured type 1 regulatory T (Tr1) cells, either the whole culture or a sorted fraction (not recorded which). The receptors derive from a human donor in good health.

The chain is built from TRBV7-8 and TRBJ2-5; D uncertain. V lost 4 bases, J lost 1 base, and 16 bases lay in between. The CDR3 contains 16 residues. Germline V gene data show CDR1 as SGHVS and CDR2 as FQNEAQ. Here the CDR3 DNA reads TGTGCCAGCAGCTCCGAGTTTAGGCAGGTCCAAGAGACCCAGTACTTC. Its protein is CASSSEFRQVQETQYF.

The chain joins TRBV28 to TRBJ1-2; no definite D call. The CDR3 extends over 11 amino acids. The germline V and J ends were trimmed by 7 bases and 2 bases, with 5 bases remaining between them. Germline V lookup: CDR1 MDHEN, CDR2 SYDVKM. CDR3 loop: CASTANYGYTF. For the CDR3, the DNA is TGTGCCAGCACGGCAAACTATGGCTACACCTTC.

V is TRBV5-6 and J is TRBJ1-4, with D unclear. The CDR3 contains 13 residues. The V gene lost 2 bases and the J gene lost 8 bases, with 10 bases spanning the gap. CDR1 and CDR2 from the germline V gene are SGHDT and YYEEEE. CDR3 sequence: CASSLYQREKLFF. The CDR3 bases are TGTGCCAGCAGCTTATACCAGAGGGAAAAACTGTTTTTT.

This clonotype was detected only a few times. This sequence joins TRBV5-5 and TRBJ1-5; 8 bases align to TRBD1. This CDR3 contains 13 residues. Germline trimming cut 4 bases from V and 6 bases from J; bases unmatched to any gene: 3. CDR1 and CDR2 from the germline V gene are SGHKS and YYEKEE (reference sequence). Here the CDR3 DNA reads TGTGCCAGCAGCGGACAGGGAGGTCAGCCCCAGCATTTT. Its protein is CASSGQGGQPQHF.

This clonotype has only a few counts. This chain uses TRBV15 with TRBJ2-5, with 8 bases matching TRBD2. Germline V gives CDR1 LNHNV, CDR2 YYDKDF (reference sequence). This CDR3 comprises 15 residues. J was trimmed by 3 bases and V by 0 bases; bases with no gene match: 3. CDR3 in DNA: TGTGCCACCAGCAGAGAGGTTAGCGGGAAAGAGACCCAGTACTTC. Translation: CATSREVSGKETQYF. The full variable domain, its missing parts supplied by reference TRBV15 and TRBJ2-5, is DAMVIQNPRYQVTQFGKPVTLSCSQTLNHNVMYWYQQKSSQAPKLLFHYYDKDFNNEADTPDNFQSRRPNTSFCFLDIRSPGLGDTAMYLCATSREVSGKETQYFGPGTRLLVL.

The chain carries TRBV5-1 and TRBJ1-1; the D gene is possibly TRBD1 (5 bases). Germline CDR1 reads SGHRS; CDR2 reads YFSETQ. V lost 0 bases and J lost 1, with 7 bases in between. The CDR3 length is 14 residues. The CDR3 loop is CASSLGGGNTEAFF. In DNA, the CDR3 is TGCGCCAGCAGCTTGGGTGGGGGGAACACTGAAGCTTTCTTT.